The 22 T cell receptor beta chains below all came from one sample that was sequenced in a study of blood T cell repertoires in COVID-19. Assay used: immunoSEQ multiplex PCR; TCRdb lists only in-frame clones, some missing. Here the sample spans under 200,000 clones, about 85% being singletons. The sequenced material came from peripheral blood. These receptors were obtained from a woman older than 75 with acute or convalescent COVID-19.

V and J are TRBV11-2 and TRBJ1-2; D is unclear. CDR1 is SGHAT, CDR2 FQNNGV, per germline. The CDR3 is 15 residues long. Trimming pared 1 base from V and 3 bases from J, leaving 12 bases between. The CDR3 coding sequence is TGTGCCAGCAGCTTAGGGGCCGGGAAGGACTATGGCTACACCTTC. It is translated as CASSLGAGKDYGYTF.

The CDR3 DNA is TGTGCCAGCTCACCGGTGCGGGGTGCAACGAATGAGCAGTTCTTC. Translated: CASSPVRGATNEQFF. The chain employs TRBV18 and TRBJ2-1, with D tentatively TRBD2 (6 bases). Trimming removed 3 bases from V and 7 bases from J, with 16 bases in between. The CDR3 runs 15 residues. Per germline, CDR1 KGHSH and CDR2 LQKENI.

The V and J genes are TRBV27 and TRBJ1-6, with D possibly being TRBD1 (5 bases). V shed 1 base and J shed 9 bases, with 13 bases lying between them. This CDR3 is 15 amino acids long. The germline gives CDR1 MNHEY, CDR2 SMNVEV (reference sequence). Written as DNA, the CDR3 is TGTGCCAGCAGTTTATATGGCAGGGTAATTTCACCCCTCCACTTT. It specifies CASSLYGRVISPLHF.

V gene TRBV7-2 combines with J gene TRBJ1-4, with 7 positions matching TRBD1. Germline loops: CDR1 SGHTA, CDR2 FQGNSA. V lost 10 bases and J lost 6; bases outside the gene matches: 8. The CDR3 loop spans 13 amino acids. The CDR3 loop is CATRRGQDEKLFF. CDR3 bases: TGTGCCACCCGGAGGGGGCAGGATGAAAAACTGTTTTTT.

DNA for the CDR3: TGTGCCAGCAGCCAGGGCGGGGGTGTCGAAAAACTGTTTTTT. It translates to CASSQGGGVEKLFF. The chain joins TRBV7-2 to TRBJ1-4; perhaps TRBD1 as D (5 bases). V was cut by 5 bases and J by 8 bases, with 15 bases left in between. The germline V gene encodes CDR1 SGHTA and CDR2 FQGNSA. The CDR3 covers 14 residues.

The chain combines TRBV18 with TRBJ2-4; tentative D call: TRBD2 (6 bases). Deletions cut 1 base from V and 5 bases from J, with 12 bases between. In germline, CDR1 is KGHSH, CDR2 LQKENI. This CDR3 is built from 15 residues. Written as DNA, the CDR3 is TGTGCCAGCTCACCACGAGAAAGGGAGGAAAACATTCAGTACTTC. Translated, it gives CASSPREREENIQYF.

In nucleotides, the CDR3 is TGTGCCAGCAGCCCCACCCGACAGGGAGACGGAGCAACTAATGAAAAACTGTTTTTT. It encodes CASSPTRQGDGATNEKLFF. The chain recombines TRBV7-9 with TRBJ1-4, with 7 bases that match TRBD1. Germline V gene lookup returns CDR1 SEHNR and CDR2 FQNEAQ (reference sequence). With V trimmed by 5 bases and J by 0 bases, 15 bases remained unmatched. This CDR3 comprises 19 residues.

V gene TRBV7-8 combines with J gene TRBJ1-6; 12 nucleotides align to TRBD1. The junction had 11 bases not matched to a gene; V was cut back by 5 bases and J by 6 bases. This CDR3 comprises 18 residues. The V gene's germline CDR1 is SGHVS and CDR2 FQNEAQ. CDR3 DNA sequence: TGTGCCAGCAGCCGGGGGGGACAGGGGGCAAGTTTTAATTCACCCCTCCACTTT. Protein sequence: CASSRGGQGASFNSPLHF.

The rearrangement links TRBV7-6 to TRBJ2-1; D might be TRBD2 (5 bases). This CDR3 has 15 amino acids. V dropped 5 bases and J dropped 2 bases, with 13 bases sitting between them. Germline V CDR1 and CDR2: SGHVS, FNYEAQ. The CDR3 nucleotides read TGTGCCAGCAGCCGGGCCGAGGGTACCTACAATGAGCAGTTCTTC. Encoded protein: CASSRAEGTYNEQFF.

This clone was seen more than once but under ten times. The CDR3 loop is CASSFAATNEKLFF. The CDR3, as DNA: TGCGCCAGCAGCTTCGCGGCAACTAATGAAAAACTGTTTTTT. The chain couples TRBV5-1 to TRBJ1-4; D is unresolved. Germline lookup yields CDR1 SGHRS and CDR2 YFSETQ. This CDR3 region has 14 residues. V lost 2 bases, J lost 0 bases, and 5 bases lay in between.

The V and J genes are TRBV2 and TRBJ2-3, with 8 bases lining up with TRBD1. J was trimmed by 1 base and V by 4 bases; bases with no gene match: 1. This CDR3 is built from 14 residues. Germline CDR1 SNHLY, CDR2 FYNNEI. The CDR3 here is CASSATGGTDTQYF. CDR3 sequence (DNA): TGTGCCAGCAGTGCGACAGGGGGCACAGATACGCAGTATTTT.

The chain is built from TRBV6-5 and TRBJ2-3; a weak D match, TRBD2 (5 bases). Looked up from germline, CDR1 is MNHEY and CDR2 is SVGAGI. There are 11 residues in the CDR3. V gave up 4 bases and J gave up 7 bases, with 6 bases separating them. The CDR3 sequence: CASSFGNTQYF. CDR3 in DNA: TGTGCCAGCAGTTTCGGGAATACGCAGTATTTT.

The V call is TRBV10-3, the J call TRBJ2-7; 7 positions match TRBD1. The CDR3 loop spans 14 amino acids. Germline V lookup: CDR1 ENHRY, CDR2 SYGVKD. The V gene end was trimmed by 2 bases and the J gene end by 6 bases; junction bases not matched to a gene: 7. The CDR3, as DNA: TGTGCCATCAGTGAGACAGGGGCTCTCGGCGAGCAGTACTTC. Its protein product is CAISETGALGEQYF.

DNA for the CDR3: TGTGCCAGCAGCCCCTGGGGGACAGATAATTTCTCTGGAAACACCATATATTTT. The encoded protein is CASSPWGTDNFSGNTIYF. The chain uses TRBV7-2 and TRBJ1-3; 7 nucleotides match TRBD1. Germline values: CDR1 SGHTA, CDR2 FQGNSA. V shed 5 bases, J shed 0 bases, and the junction held 13 bases outside the gene matches. The CDR3 covers 18 residues.

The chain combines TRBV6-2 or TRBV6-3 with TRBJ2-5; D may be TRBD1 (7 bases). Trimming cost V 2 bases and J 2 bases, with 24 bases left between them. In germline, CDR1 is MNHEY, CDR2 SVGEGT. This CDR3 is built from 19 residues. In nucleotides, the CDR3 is TGTGCCAGCAGTTACCCGAGCAGGGGGACTTACTACCCGCAAGAGACCCAGTACTTC. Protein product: CASSYPSRGTYYPQETQYF.

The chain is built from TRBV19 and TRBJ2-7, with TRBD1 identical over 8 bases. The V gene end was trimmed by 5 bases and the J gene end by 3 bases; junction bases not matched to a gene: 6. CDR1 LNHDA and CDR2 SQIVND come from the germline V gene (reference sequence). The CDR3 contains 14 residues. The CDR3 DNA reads TGTGCCAGTAGTTTACACAGGGGGAACTACGAGCAGTACTTC. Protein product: CASSLHRGNYEQYF.

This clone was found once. CDR3 nucleotide sequence: TGTGCCAGCAGTTACTCCATTTTCTACGAGCAGTACTTC. Translated, it gives CASSYSIFYEQYF. This chain uses TRBV6-2 or TRBV6-3 with TRBJ2-7; D gene unclear. The CDR3 spans 13 residues. Germline V CDR1 and CDR2: MNHEY, SVGEGT. V was shortened by 0 bases and J by 3 bases, with 6 bases between the two germline ends.

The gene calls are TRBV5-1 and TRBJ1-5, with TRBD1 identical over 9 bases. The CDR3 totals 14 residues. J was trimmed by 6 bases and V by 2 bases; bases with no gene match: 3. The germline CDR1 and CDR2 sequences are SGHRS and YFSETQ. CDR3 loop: CASSFGQGTQPQHF. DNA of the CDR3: TGCGCCAGCAGCTTCGGACAGGGGACTCAGCCCCAGCATTTT.

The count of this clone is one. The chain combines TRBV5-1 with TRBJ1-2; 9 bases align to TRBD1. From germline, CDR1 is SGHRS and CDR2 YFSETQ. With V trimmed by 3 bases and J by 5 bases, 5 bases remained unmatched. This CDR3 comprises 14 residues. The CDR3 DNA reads TGCGCCAGCAGCTGGGGGACAGGGATTTATGGCTACACCTTC. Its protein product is CASSWGTGIYGYTF.

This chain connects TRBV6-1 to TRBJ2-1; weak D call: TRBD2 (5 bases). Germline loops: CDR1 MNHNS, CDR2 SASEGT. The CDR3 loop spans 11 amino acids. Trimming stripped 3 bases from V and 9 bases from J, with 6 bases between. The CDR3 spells CASSELAEQFF. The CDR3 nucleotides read TGTGCCAGCAGTGAGCTAGCTGAGCAGTTCTTC.

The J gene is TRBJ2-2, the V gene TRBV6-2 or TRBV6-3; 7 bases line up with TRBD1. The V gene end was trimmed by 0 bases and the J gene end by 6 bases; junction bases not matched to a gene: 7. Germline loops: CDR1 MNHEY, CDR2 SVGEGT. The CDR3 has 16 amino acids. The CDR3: CASSYSTGWGPGELFF. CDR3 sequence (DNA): TGTGCCAGCAGTTACTCGACAGGGTGGGGGCCCGGGGAGCTGTTTTTT.

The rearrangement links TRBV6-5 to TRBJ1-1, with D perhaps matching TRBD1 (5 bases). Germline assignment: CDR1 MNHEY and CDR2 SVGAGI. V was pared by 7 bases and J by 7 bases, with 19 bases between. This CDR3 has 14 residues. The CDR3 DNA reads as TGTGCCAGCATCCCGCCTGGGATGGGGCATGAAGCTTTCTTT. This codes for CASIPPGMGHEAFF.